This TCR beta chain was obtained from a study of identical twins. The CDR3 consists of 17 residues. V was trimmed by 0 bases and J by 3 bases, leaving 15 bases between them. Germline V gives CDR1 SGHDN, CDR2 FVKESK. Ten or more counts support this clonotype. Its matching antigen is unknown. General study points: Some out-of-frame alpha sequences were shared by twins, and these showed excess low generation probability. The study reached conclusions through statistical analysis that was cross-sectional, not following the same donors.

Template switching (which added a universal primer site) was used, and cDNA carried unique molecular identifiers. TCRdb re-analysed the 5' RACE reads in MiXCR, keeping a single row per CDR3 protein. The profile shows about 280,000 distinct CDR3 sequences, approximately 8.5% of them singletons. This sample was also put to use in a study of yellow fever vaccine responses in identical twins. As that study records: As reported, the vaccine T cell response of twins seemed partly convergent and partly personalized.

V is TRBV14 and J is TRBJ1-3; no reliable D call. The clonotype comes from a woman aged 18-29 years in good health. The sample was memory (CD45RO+) T cells sorted from blood. CDR3 in amino acids: CASSQEGLRLDGNTIYF. The DNA of the CDR3 is TGTGCCAGCAGCCAAGAAGGGCTACGGCTTGATGGAAACACCATATATTTT. The entire variable domain, with the rest obtained from reference TRBV14 and TRBJ1-3, is as follows: EAGVTQFPSHSVIEKGQTVTLRCDPISGHDNLYWYRRVMGKEIKFLLHFVKESKQDESGMPNNRFLAERTGGTYSTLKVQPAELEDSGVYFCASSQEGLRLDGNTIYFGEGSWLTVV.